This TCR beta chain emerged from a study of early T cells in non-severe SARS-CoV-2 infection. As for the study in general: With bulk RNA from unsorted whole blood as input, sequencing yielded unpaired chains. Study results and caveats: There was a bias toward anti-spike CD8 responses in VDJdb matching, which missed private and CD4 specificities.

Separate cDNA molecules each had unique molecular identifiers attached to them. TCRdb recomputed calls from the 5' RACE reads with MiXCR, one row per CDR3 protein. Of more than 80,000 distinct CDR3 sequences in the sample, roughly an eighth are singletons; the top ten hold about 1.4%. Trimming shortened V by 6 bases and J by 0 bases, and 15 bases separated the two germline ends. CDR1 and CDR2 (germline): SGDLS, YYNGEE. The CDR3 extends over 15 amino acids. Worth noting for this clonotype: Its antigen remains unidentified.

The chain couples TRBV9 to TRBJ1-2; D call uncertain. What was sequenced was whole blood. This receptor was identified in an adult who was a healthcare worker with PCR-confirmed SARS-CoV-2 infection or an uninfected control (not recorded which). The CDR3 nucleotides are TGTGCCAGCAACGTGGAAGGAGTGCCTAACTATGGCTACACCTTC. Translated: CASNVEGVPNYGYTF.